A single sample gave rise to the 15 T cell receptor beta chains below, sequenced in a study of cytomegalovirus exposure and HLA in healthy donors. The study ran its PCR with 60 Vbeta and 13 Jbeta primers. TCRdb's copy holds only in-frame clones and misses some; the assay was immunoSEQ multiplex PCR. This sample has around 40,000 clones, with roughly 77% found just once. Sequenced material: PBMCs. These receptors were taken from a young man in good health and CMV-seronegative.

The chain joins TRBV30 to TRBJ1-2, with D possibly matching TRBD1 (5 bases). Germline V gene lookup returns CDR1 GTSNPN and CDR2 SVGIG (reference sequence). With 4 bases removed from V and 4 bases from J, the gap between germline ends came to 16 bases. The CDR3 is 14 residues long. The CDR3 is CAWIPLKGPYGYTF. CDR3 nucleotides: TGTGCCTGGATCCCATTGAAGGGGCCCTATGGCTACACCTTC.

This sequence joins TRBV7-9 and TRBJ2-5; 8 bases fit TRBD2. Germline CDR1 SEHNR, CDR2 FQNEAQ (reference sequence). CDR3 length: 16 amino acids. V lost 1 base to trimming and J lost 1 base; unmatched junction nucleotides: 5. This CDR3 is CASSLGSGATQETQYF. CDR3 in DNA: TGTGCCAGCAGCTTAGGTAGCGGGGCAACCCAAGAGACCCAGTACTTC.

This clone was observed a handful of times. The CDR3 coding sequence is TGCGCCAGCAGAGGACTGTCGGGAGACACCGGGGAGCTGTTTTTT. Amino acids: CASRGLSGDTGELFF. The chain combines TRBV4-1 with TRBJ2-2, with D possibly TRBD2 on 6 matching bases. CDR1 is MGHRA and CDR2 is YSYEKL in the germline V gene. The CDR3 loop spans 15 amino acids. The V end lost 6 bases, the J end lost 3 bases, and 14 bases lay between the germline ends.

This chain links TRBV6-5 with TRBJ2-1; the match to TRBD1 covers 7 bases. Germline CDR1 and CDR2: MNHEY and SVGAGI. This CDR3 region has 15 residues. Germline trimming cut 6 bases from V and 3 bases from J; bases unmatched to any gene: 8. The chain's CDR3 is CASRLGPGGYNEQFF. The CDR3 coding sequence is TGTGCCAGCAGGCTCGGCCCAGGGGGCTACAATGAGCAGTTCTTC.

The chain combines TRBV5-1 with TRBJ2-3, with a possible D match to TRBD2 (6 bases). The CDR3 has 16 residues. Trimming pared 3 bases from V and 0 bases from J, leaving 14 bases between. Germline-derived CDR1 and CDR2 are SGHRS and YFSETQ. The CDR3 DNA sequence: TGCGCCAGCAGCTGGAATCTAGCGACTAGCACAGATACGCAGTATTTT. Residues: CASSWNLATSTDTQYF.

The genes are TRBV7-3 and TRBJ2-1; no firm D call. The CDR3 runs 13 residues. CDR1 is SGHTA, CDR2 FQGTGA, per germline. Deletions cut 1 base from V and 10 bases from J, with 11 bases between. The CDR3: CASSLKWSEEQFF. The CDR3 DNA follows: TGTGCCAGCAGCTTAAAATGGTCAGAAGAGCAGTTCTTC.

The J gene is TRBJ2-1, the V gene TRBV10-1; 8 bases match TRBD1. Germline V gives CDR1 WNHNN, CDR2 SYGVQD (reference sequence). The CDR3 sequence is 15 residues long. V was clipped by 0 bases and J by 5 bases; unmatched bases: 3. The chain's CDR3 is CASSESGTGHNEQFF. In DNA, the CDR3 is TGCGCCAGCAGTGAGTCCGGGACAGGACACAATGAGCAGTTCTTC.

J is TRBJ1-2 and V is TRBV11-2; D ambiguous. CDR1 is SGHAT and CDR2 is FQNNGV in the germline V gene. The CDR3 totals 13 residues. The V end lost 5 bases, the J end lost 6 bases, and 13 bases lay between the germline ends. The CDR3 region has the DNA TGTGCCAGCAGCGTACAGCTTTCCGATGGCTACACCTTC. As protein: CASSVQLSDGYTF.

This rearrangement joins TRBV11-2 to TRBJ1-2, with 10 bases aligning to TRBD1. Germline CDR1 SGHAT, CDR2 FQNNGV. V trimming: 6 bases; J trimming: 3 bases; junction bases outside the gene matches: 13. The CDR3 consists of 17 residues. CDR3 nucleotide sequence: TGTGCCAGCAGTCCTGACAGGGGGCGCCCGGTGTACTATGGCTACACCTTC. The encoded protein is CASSPDRGRPVYYGYTF.

This chain links TRBV27 with TRBJ2-7; 9 nucleotides agree with TRBD1. The J segment lost 2 bases and the V segment lost 6 bases, leaving 8 bases of the junction unmatched. The germline CDR1 and CDR2 sequences are MNHEY and SMNVEV (reference sequence). The CDR3 is 15 amino acids. The CDR3: CASRNGQGFTYEQYF. The DNA for the CDR3 is TGTGCCAGCAGGAACGGACAGGGGTTCACCTACGAGCAGTACTTC.

The rearrangement joins TRBV30 to TRBJ2-5; perhaps TRBD1 as D (7 bases). V lost 5 bases and J 6 bases, leaving 16 bases between the germline ends. The CDR3 covers 13 residues. From germline, CDR1 is GTSNPN and CDR2 SVGIG (reference sequence). The DNA of the CDR3 is TGTGCCTGGGGGCAGGGGGGCGGGAAGACCCAGTACTTC. This gives the protein CAWGQGGGKTQYF. The full variable domain, rest sourced from reference TRBV30 and TRBJ2-5, is SQTIHQWPATLVQPVGSPLSLECTVEGTSNPNLYWYRQAAGRGLQLLFYSVGIGQISSEVPQNLSASRPQDRQFILSSKKLLLSDSGFYLCAWGQGGGKTQYFGPGTRLLVL.

The chain carries TRBV4-1 and TRBJ2-7; 9 bases agree with TRBD2. V was clipped by 4 bases and J by 3 bases; unmatched bases: 7. CDR1 is MGHRA and CDR2 is YSYEKL in the germline V gene. CDR3 length: 15 residues. The chain's CDR3 is CASSRTLAGIYEQYF. CDR3 in DNA: TGCGCCAGCAGCCGTACTCTAGCGGGGATCTACGAGCAGTACTTC.

In its sample, this clone was seen once. V usage is TRBV19 and J usage is TRBJ1-1; 8 bases match TRBD1. The CDR3 consists of 17 residues. J gave up 2 bases and V 3 bases, and 11 bases lay outside the gene matches. Per germline, CDR1 LNHDA and CDR2 SQIVND (reference sequence). CDR3 amino acids: CASSISGRGRSNTEAFF. The DNA of the CDR3 is TGTGCCAGTAGTATTAGCGGCAGGGGGCGTTCCAACACTGAAGCTTTCTTT. Based on the CDR3 plus reference TRBV19 and TRBJ1-1, the full variable domain is DGGITQSPKYLFRKEGQNVTLSCEQNLNHDAMYWYRQDPGQGLRLIYYSQIVNDFQKGDIAEGYSVSREKKESFPLTVTSAQKNPTAFYLCASSISGRGRSNTEAFFGQGTRLTVV.

Here the CDR3 DNA reads TGCGCCAGCAGCGATTTGGTAGAGTCCACTGAAGCTTTCTTT. Its protein product is CASSDLVESTEAFF. The chain uses TRBV5-1 and TRBJ1-1; D unresolved. This CDR3 has 14 amino acids. V lost 4 bases and J 4 bases, leaving 14 bases between the germline ends. Germline assignment: CDR1 SGHRS and CDR2 YFSETQ.

The chain uses TRBV6-4 and TRBJ2-5; 8 bases match TRBD1. Trimming took 3 bases from V and 5 from J; bases not matched to a gene: 17. Germline loops: CDR1 MRHNA, CDR2 SNTAGT. The CDR3 has 18 amino acids. CDR3 residues: CASSEGLSGQDLWETQYF. DNA for the CDR3: TGTGCCAGCAGTGAAGGGTTATCGGGACAGGACCTATGGGAGACCCAGTACTTC.